This T cell receptor beta chain comes out of a study of T-cell reconstitution after alpha-beta-depleted transplantation in children. Trimming left V 3 bases short and J 0 bases short, with 9 bases between. The CDR3 runs 14 residues. A library of TCRbeta sequences, prepared with unique molecular identifiers, was generated. TCRdb processed the PCR reads anew with MiXCR; each CDR3 protein has one entry. Of 250,000 to 400,000 distinct CDR3 sequences in the sample, roughly 25% are singletons; the top ten hold 9.5% to 13%. The source of this sequence is a male patient younger than 18 who had a stem cell transplant for acute lymphoblastic leukemia, so the T cells may come from the graft donor. The rearrangement links TRBV12-3 or TRBV12-4 to TRBJ2-7, with a tentative D call TRBD1 (6 bases). Sequencing was performed on PBMCs, mostly from graft donor cells, taken 180 days after TCRalphabeta/CD19-depleted stem cell transplant. DNA of the CDR3: TGTGCCAGCAGTTTGAAGGGGGACTCCTACGAGCAGTACTTC. As protein: CASSLKGDSYEQYF.